This TCR beta chain was profiled in a study of T-cell reconstitution after alpha-beta-depleted transplantation in children. The CDR3 consists of 16 residues. The V end was cut by 0 bases, the J end by 3 bases, with 11 bases between. Germline V gene lookup returns CDR1 LGHNA and CDR2 YSLEER. Unique molecular identifiers were built into the TCRbeta library. TCRdb called the PCR reads again in MiXCR, with one record for every CDR3 protein. The sample carries under 150,000 distinct CDR3 sequences, about 9.6% recorded once. This clonotype was found a few times. The chain joins TRBV4-3 to TRBJ2-2; a weak D match, TRBD1 (5 bases). The sequence derives from a girl less than two years old who had a stem cell transplant for combined immunodeficiency, so the T cells may come from the graft donor. The input for sequencing was PBMCs, mostly from graft donor cells, taken 180 days after TCRalphabeta/CD19-depleted stem cell transplant. This CDR3 reads CASSQEGAAYTGELFF. The DNA for the CDR3 is TGCGCCAGCAGCCAAGAAGGGGCAGCGTACACCGGGGAGCTGTTTTTT.